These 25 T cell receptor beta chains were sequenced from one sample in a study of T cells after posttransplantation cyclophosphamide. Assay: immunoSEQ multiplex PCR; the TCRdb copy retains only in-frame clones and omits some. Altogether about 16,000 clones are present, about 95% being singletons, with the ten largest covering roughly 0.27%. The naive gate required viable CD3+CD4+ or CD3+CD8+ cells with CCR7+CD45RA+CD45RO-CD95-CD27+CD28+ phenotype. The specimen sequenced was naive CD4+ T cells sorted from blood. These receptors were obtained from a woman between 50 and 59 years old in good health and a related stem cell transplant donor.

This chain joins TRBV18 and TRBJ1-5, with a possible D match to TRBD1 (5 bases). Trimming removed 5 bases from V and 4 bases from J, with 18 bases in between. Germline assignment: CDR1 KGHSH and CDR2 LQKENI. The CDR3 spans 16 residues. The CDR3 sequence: CASSTRGASGNQPQHF. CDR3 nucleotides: TGTGCCAGCTCAACCCGTGGGGCAAGCGGGAATCAGCCCCAGCATTTT.

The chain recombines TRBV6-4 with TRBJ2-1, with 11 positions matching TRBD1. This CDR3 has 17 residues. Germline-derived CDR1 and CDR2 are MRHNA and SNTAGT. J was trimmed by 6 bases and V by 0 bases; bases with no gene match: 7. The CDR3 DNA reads TGTGCCAGCAGTGACTCGAGAAGGGGACAGGGGGGCAATGAGCAGTTCTTC. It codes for CASSDSRRGQGGNEQFF.

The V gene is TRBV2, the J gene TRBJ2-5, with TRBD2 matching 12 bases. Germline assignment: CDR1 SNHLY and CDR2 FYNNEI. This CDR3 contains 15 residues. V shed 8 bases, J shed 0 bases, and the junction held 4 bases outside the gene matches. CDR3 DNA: TGTGCCAGCCGAGGACTAGCGGGACACCAAGAGACCCAGTACTTC. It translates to CASRGLAGHQETQYF. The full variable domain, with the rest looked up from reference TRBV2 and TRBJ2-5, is EPEVTQTPSHQVTQMGQEVILRCVPISNHLYFYWYRQILGQKVEFLVSFYNNEISEKSEIFDDQFSVERPDGSNFTLKIRSTKLEDSAMYFCASRGLAGHQETQYFGPGTRLLVL.

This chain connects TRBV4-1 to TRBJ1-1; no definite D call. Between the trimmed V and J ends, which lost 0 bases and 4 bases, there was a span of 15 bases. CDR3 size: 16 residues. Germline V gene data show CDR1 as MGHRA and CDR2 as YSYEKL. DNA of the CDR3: TGCGCCAGCAGCCAAGAGATGACGGGGTGGAGCACTGAAGCTTTCTTT. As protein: CASSQEMTGWSTEAFF.

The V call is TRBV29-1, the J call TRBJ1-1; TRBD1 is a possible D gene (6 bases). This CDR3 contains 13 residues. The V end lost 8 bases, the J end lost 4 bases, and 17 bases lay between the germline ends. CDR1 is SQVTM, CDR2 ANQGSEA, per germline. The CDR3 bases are TGCAGCACGTCGGCGGGGGCGAGCACTGAAGCTTTCTTT. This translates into CSTSAGASTEAFF. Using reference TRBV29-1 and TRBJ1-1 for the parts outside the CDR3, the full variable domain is SAVISQKPSRDICQRGTSLTIQCQVDSQVTMMFWYRQQPGQSLTLIATANQGSEATYESGFVIDKFPISRPNLTFSTLTVSNMSPEDSSIYLCSTSAGASTEAFFGQGTRLTVV.

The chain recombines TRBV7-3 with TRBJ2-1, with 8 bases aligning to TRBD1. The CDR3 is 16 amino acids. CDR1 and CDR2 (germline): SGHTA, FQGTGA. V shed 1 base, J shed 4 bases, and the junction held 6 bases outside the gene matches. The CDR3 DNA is TGTGCCAGCAGCTTAAGAGGTAGGGACAGGTACAATGAGCAGTTCTTC. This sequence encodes CASSLRGRDRYNEQFF.

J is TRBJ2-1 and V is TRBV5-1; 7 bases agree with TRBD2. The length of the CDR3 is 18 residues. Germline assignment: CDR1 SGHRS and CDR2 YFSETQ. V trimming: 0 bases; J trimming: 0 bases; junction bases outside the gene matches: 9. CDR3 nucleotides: TGCGCCAGCAGCTTGGCTTTGGCTAGCGGTTACTCCTACAATGAGCAGTTCTTC. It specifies CASSLALASGYSYNEQFF.

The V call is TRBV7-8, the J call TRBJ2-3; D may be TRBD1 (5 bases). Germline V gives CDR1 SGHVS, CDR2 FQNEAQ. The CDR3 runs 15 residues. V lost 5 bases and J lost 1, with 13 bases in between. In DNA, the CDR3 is TGTGCCAGCAGCCCCCGCAGGGTGGGCACAGATACGCAGTATTTT. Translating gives CASSPRRVGTDTQYF. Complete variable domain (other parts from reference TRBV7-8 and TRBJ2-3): GAGVSQSPRYKVAKRGQDVALRCDPISGHVSLFWYQQALGQGPEFLTYFQNEAQLDKSGLPSDRFFAERPEGSVSTLKIQRTQQEDSAVYLCASSPRRVGTDTQYFGPGTRLTVL.

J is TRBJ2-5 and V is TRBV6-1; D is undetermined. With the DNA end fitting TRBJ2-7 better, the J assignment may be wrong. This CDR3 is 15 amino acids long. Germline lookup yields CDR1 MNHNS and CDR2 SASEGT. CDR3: CASSKAVLSSYEQYF. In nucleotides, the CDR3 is TGTGCCAGCAGTAAGGCGGTCCTTTCCTCCTACGAGCAGTACTTC.

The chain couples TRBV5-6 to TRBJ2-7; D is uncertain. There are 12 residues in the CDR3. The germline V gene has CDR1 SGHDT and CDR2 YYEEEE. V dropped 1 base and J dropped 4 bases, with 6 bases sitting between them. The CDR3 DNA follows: TGTGCCAGCAGCTTGCAGAGGTACGAGCAGTACTTC. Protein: CASSLQRYEQYF.

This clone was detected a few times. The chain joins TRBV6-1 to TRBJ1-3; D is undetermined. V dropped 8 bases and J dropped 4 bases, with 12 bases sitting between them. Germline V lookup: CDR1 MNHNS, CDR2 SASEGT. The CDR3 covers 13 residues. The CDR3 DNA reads TGTGCCAGCTTATACGGGGTCGGAAACACCATATATTTT. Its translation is CASLYGVGNTIYF.

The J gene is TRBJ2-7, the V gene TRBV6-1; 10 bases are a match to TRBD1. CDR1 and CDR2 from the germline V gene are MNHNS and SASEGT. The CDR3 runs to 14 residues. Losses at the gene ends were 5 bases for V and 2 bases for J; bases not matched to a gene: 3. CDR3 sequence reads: CASSRDRGTYEQYF. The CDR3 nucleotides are TGTGCCAGCAGTAGGGACAGGGGCACCTACGAGCAGTACTTC.

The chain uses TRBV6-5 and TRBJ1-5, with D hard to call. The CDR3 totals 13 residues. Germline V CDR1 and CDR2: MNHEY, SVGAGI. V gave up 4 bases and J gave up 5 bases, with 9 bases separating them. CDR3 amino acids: CASSFIGDQPQHF. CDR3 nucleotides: TGTGCCAGCAGTTTTATCGGGGATCAGCCCCAGCATTTT.

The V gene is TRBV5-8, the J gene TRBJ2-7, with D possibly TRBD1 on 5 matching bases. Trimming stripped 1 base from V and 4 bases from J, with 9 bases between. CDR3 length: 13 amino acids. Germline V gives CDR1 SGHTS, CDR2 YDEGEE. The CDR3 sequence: CASSLTDRYEQYF. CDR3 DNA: TGTGCCAGCAGCTTGACAGACAGATACGAGCAGTACTTC.

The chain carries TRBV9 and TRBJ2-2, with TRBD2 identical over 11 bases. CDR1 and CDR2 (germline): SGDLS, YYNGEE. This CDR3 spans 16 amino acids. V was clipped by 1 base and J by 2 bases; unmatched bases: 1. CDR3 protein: CASSVLAGGNTGELFF. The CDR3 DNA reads TGTGCCAGCAGCGTACTAGCGGGAGGTAACACCGGGGAGCTGTTTTTT.

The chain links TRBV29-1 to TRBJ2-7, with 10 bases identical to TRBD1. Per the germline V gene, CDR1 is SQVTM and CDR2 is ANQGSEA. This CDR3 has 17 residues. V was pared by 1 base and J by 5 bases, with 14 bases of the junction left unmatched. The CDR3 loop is CSVEVGPGQGIAHEQYF. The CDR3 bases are TGCAGCGTTGAAGTGGGACCGGGACAGGGGATCGCCCACGAGCAGTACTTC.

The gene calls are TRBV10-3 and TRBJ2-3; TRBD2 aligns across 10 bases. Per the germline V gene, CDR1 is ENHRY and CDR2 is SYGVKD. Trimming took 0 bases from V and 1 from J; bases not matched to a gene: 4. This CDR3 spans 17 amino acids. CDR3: CAISESLGTSGTDTQYF. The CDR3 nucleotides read TGTGCCATCAGTGAGTCCTTGGGGACTAGCGGCACAGATACGCAGTATTTT.

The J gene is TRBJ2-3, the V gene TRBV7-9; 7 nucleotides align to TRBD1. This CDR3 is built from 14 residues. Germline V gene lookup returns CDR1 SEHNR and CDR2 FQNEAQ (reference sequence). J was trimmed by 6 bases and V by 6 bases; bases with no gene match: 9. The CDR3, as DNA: TGTGCCAGCAGAAAGGACAGGACGGTGGATACGCAGTATTTT. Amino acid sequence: CASRKDRTVDTQYF. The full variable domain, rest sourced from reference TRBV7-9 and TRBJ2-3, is DTGVSQNPRHKITKRGQNVTFRCDPISEHNRLYWYRQTLGQGPEFLTYFQNEAQLEKSRLLSDRFSAERPKGSFSTLEIQRTEQGDSAMYLCASRKDRTVDTQYFGPGTRLTVL.

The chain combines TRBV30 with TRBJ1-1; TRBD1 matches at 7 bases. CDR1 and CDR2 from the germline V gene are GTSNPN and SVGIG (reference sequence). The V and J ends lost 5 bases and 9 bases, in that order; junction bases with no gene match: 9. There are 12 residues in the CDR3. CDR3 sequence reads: CAWSLQGVQAFF. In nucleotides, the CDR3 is TGTGCCTGGTCCCTGCAGGGGGTACAAGCTTTCTTT.

The CDR3 loop reads CASSPRADPGQGLFEQYF. CDR3 sequence (DNA): TGTGCCAGCAGCCCCCGTGCCGACCCGGGACAGGGGTTATTCGAGCAGTACTTC. This chain links TRBV5-5 with TRBJ2-7; TRBD1 aligns across 10 bases. CDR1 is SGHKS and CDR2 is YYEKEE in the germline V gene (reference sequence). This CDR3 is 18 amino acids long. Germline trimming cut 4 bases from V and 6 bases from J; bases unmatched to any gene: 19.

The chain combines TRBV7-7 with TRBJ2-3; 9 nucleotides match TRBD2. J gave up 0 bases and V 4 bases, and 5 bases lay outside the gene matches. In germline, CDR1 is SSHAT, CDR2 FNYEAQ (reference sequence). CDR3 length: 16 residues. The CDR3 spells CASSSSSGTSTDTQYF. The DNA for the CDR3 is TGTGCCAGCAGCTCCTCTAGCGGGACCAGCACAGATACGCAGTATTTT.

CDR3 in amino acids: CASSGSGLTYEQYF. The CDR3, as DNA: TGTGCCAGCAGTGGTAGCGGGTTGACCTACGAGCAGTACTTC. The chain has TRBV6-6 and TRBJ2-7, with 7 bases fitting TRBD2. J lost 2 bases, V lost 5 bases, and 6 bases had no gene match. The CDR3 extends over 14 amino acids. The germline gives CDR1 MNHNY, CDR2 SVGAGI (reference sequence).

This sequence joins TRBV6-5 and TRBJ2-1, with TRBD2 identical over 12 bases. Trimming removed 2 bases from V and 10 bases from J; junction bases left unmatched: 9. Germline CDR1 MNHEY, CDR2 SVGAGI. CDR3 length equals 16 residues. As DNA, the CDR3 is TGTGCCAGCAGTTACCCTAGCGGGAGGGCCTTTCGGGAGCAGTTCTTC. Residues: CASSYPSGRAFREQFF.

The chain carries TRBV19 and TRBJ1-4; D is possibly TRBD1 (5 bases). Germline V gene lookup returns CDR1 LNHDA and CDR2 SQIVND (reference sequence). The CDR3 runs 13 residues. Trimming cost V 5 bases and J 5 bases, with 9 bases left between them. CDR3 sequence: CASSSGGNEKLFF. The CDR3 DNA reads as TGTGCCAGTAGTTCTGGGGGGAATGAAAAACTGTTTTTT.

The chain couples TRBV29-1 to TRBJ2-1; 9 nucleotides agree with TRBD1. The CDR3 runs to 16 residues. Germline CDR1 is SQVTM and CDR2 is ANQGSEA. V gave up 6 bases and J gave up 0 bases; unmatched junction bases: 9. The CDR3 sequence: CSVRGGTGPSYNEQFF. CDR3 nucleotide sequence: TGCAGCGTGAGGGGTGGGACAGGGCCCTCCTACAATGAGCAGTTCTTC.